This TCR beta chain derives from a study of post-analysis software for immune sequencing data (dated by TCRdb to 2013 to 2016). With respect to the entire study: Relapsing-remitting, secondary progressive and progressive-relapsing multiple sclerosis were recorded as disease courses, and subtype annotation was lacking for some patients. The patient repertoires were compared against approximately eleven previously published healthy control repertoires obtained from donors aged roughly 6 to 28 years. A subset of samples was prepared in parallel using single-end sample barcoding, then pooled and co-amplified after Illumina adapter ligation. General conclusions and limits of the study: Multiple sclerosis patients had significantly lower normalized Chao1 diversity than controls, a result that suggests substantial peripheral T-cell clonal expansion. Significantly higher frequencies in patients than in controls were found for about five TRBV segments, including TRBV5-6, TRBV5-1 and TRBV20-1. The multiple sclerosis patient group was slightly younger than the control group. Strong co-clustering of samples prepared in the same batch was shown by direct clustering with F measure, prompting a batch-effect correction.

TCR beta repertoires were profiled from peripheral blood of roughly twelve young patients with multiple sclerosis to demonstrate the VDJtools post-analysis software. The multiple sclerosis patients were children and adolescents between about 6 and 15 years of age. The germline V gene supplies CDR1 LGHNA and CDR2 YSLEER. Counted from cysteine to phenylalanine, this CDR3 has 18 amino acids. Only CDR3 DNA remains: 54 bases, in frame from the first base. In its sample, this clonotype was seen a few times. Its antigen is unknown. Base quality data are lacking; no much larger clone is found one base away. The library came from PCR. The sample was run on an Illumina HiSeq 2500. To reduce PCR and sequencing biases, unique molecular identifiers were incorporated into the TCR beta cDNA libraries. Per 1 to 10 million input T cells, roughly 500,000 cDNA molecules were obtained, such that each molecule approximated one T cell. The patient libraries were prepared and sequenced using the same protocol as the earlier healthy control dataset. Within a given batch, samples were prepared together, multiplexed and sequenced on the same HiSeq lane. The published analysis was carried out like this. Raw barcoded reads were processed with MIGEC, and single-read molecular identifier groups were discarded before consensus assembly and CDR3 extraction. VDJtools was used for post-analysis of the clonotype tables, with diversity normalized by down-sampling every dataset to the smallest sample size. To correct batch-related cross-sample contamination, repertoire overlap clustering matched CDR3 amino acid sequences but not nucleotide sequences. TCRdb reprocessed the public reads (quality trimming at Q25 with fastp, clone calling with MiXCR) and kept in-frame beta chains. Duplicate CDR3 protein sequences are folded into a single record with the most common DNA and genes. None of the V and J calls come from the authors' own analysis; TCRdb made them. A total of around 440,000 distinct CDR3 sequences appear in this sample, less than 45% of them only once. About 12% of the sample goes to the ten largest clones.

The rearranged segments are TRBV4-3 and TRBJ2-5; TRBD2 is possibly the D segment (6 matching bases). With the DNA end fitting TRBJ2-7 better, the J assignment may be wrong. This receptor was obtained from a girl aged 10 to 17 with multiple sclerosis. Material: blood. This receptor carries the CDR3 CASSQDPAQSSGRYEQYF. The bases read TGCGCCAGCAGCCAAGACCCCGCCCAGAGTAGCGGCCGGTACGAGCAGTACTTC.